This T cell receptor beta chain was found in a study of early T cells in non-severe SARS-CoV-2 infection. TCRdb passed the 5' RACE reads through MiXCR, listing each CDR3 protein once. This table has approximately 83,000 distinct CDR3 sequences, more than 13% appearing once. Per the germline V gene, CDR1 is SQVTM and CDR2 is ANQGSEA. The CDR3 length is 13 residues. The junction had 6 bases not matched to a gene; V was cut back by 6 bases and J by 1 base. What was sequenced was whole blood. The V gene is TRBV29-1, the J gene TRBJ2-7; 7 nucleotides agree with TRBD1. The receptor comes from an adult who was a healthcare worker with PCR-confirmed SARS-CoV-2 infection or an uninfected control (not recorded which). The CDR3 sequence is CSVSTGYSYEQYF. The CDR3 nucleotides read TGCAGCGTATCGACAGGGTATTCCTACGAGCAGTACTTC.